This section outlines one TCR beta chain sequence together with its context. Generated by immunoSEQ multiplex PCR, the TCRdb table keeps only in-frame clones and is missing some. The table has hundreds of thousands of clones, 90% to 97% seen once. This entry comes from a study of shared clonotypes between healthy human individuals. Trimming left V 0 bases short and J 8 bases short, with 13 bases between. Germline CDR1 is SQVTM and CDR2 is ANQGSEA. This CDR3 is built from 14 residues. CD45RO-negative cells were positively selected for CCR7, leaving out terminally differentiated effector memory CD45RA+ cells.

The sample consisted of naive CD8+ T cells sorted from blood. The genes are TRBV29-1 and TRBJ1-4, with D uncertain. The source of this sequence is a woman in her twenties or thirties in good health. This CDR3 reads CSVEDRGFGEKLFF. The CDR3 bases are TGCAGCGTTGAAGATCGTGGATTTGGGGAAAAACTGTTTTTT.